Detailed here is one TCR beta chain. What it binds is not known. This entry belongs to a study of T cells after yellow fever vaccination. General study findings and limits: Most primary-vaccination clones reappeared after the booster (96% CD4, about 87% CD8). A minor fraction of clonotypes spanned both CD4 and CD8 compartments. Compared with primary, the secondary response was weaker and peaked at day 5, not 15.

TCRdb re-analysed the 5' RACE reads in MiXCR, keeping a single row per CDR3 protein. The profile covers about 320,000 distinct CDR3 sequences, with roughly 4.3% appearing a single time and roughly a fifth taken by the ten largest. V gave up 1 base and J gave up 1 base; unmatched junction bases: 6. The CDR3 sequence is 18 residues long. The germline V gene encodes CDR1 LGHDT and CDR2 YNNKEL (reference sequence). The input for sequencing was PBMCs, taken 15 days after the yellow fever booster vaccination. The sequence derives from a man aged 18-30 years who received the YFV17D yellow fever vaccine. The chain employs TRBV3-1 and TRBJ2-3, with 12 bases fitting TRBD2. CDR3 nucleotides: TGTGCCAGCAGCCAAGTCGAGACTAGCGGGGGCCGCACAGATACGCAGTATTTT. Translating it yields CASSQVETSGGRTDTQYF.